This T cell receptor (beta chain) was obtained from a study of T cells in localized non-small cell lung cancer. Notes on the study in general: Adjacent uninvolved lung had the highest clonality, suggesting focused antigen responses. Sequencing was limited to one tumor region, leaving the possibility of heterogeneity open. A median approximately 57 of the top 100 tumor clones appeared in adjacent lung.

Germline trimming cut 7 bases from V and 3 bases from J; bases unmatched to any gene: 6. The CDR3 spans 14 residues. CDR1 is MNHNS and CDR2 is SASEGT in the germline V gene. With respect to this clone: Its antigen remains unidentified.

Some clones are missing from TCRdb's copy, which holds only in-frame ones; the method was immunoSEQ multiplex PCR. Of around 33,000 clones listed, about 92% were seen once; the top ten hold 2.1%. This clonotype was obtained from a female donor older than 55 with stage I lung adenocarcinoma. The sequencing used peripheral blood, collected before any cancer treatment. The chain joins TRBV6-1 to TRBJ2-3, with TRBD1 identical over 8 bases. CDR3 DNA sequence: TGTGCCAGCAACAAAGACAGGGGAACAGATACGCAGTATTTT. This encodes CASNKDRGTDTQYF.